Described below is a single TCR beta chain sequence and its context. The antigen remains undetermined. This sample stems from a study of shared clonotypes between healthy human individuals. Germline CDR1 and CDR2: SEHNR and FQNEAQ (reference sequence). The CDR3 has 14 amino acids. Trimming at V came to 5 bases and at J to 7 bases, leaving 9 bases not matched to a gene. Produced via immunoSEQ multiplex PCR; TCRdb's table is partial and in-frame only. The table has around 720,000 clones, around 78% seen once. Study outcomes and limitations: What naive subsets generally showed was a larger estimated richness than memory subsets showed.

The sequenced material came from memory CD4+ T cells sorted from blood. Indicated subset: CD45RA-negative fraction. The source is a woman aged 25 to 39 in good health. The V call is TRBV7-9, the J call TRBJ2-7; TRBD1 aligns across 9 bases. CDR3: CASSIQGAAGEQYF. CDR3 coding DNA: TGTGCCAGCAGCATACAGGGGGCGGCTGGGGAGCAGTACTTC.